Reported below is one T cell receptor (beta chain). Its antigen is unidentified. The data were obtained in a study of CD4 T cell repertoires in COVID-19. Study context: CFSE-low cells expanded about nine days with IL-2, then restimulated with other coronavirus spikes. Study findings and constraints: Several top expanded SARS-CoV-2-reactive clonotypes were shared by two or three memory subsets. Some SARS-CoV-2 clonotypes, between roughly 6 and 25%, recurred in SARS-CoV and/or HKU1 cultures.

TCRdb keeps only in-frame clones here, not all; method: immunoSEQ multiplex PCR. This sample has around 22,000 clones, with around 87% found just once. CDR1 is LNHDA and CDR2 is SQIVND in the germline V gene (reference sequence). The germline V and J ends were trimmed by 8 bases and 5 bases, with 13 bases remaining between them. The CDR3 is 13 amino acids. No culture step preceded sequencing of the ex vivo isolated memory T cells. V is TRBV19 and J is TRBJ1-5; D might be TRBD1 (6 bases). The sequences come from central memory CD4+ T cells from blood, collected before the COVID-19 pandemic. This TCR came from a human donor who had COVID-19. The CDR3 sequence is CASSTGPYQPQHF. The CDR3 DNA follows: TGTGCCAGTTCGACAGGACCTTATCAGCCCCAGCATTTT. Complete variable domain (other parts from reference TRBV19 and TRBJ1-5): DGGITQSPKYLFRKEGQNVTLSCEQNLNHDAMYWYRQDPGQGLRLIYYSQIVNDFQKGDIAEGYSVSREKKESFPLTVTSAQKNPTAFYLCASSTGPYQPQHFGDGTRLSIL.